This is a list of T cell receptor beta chains from one sample in a study of shared clonotypes between healthy human individuals. Method: immunoSEQ multiplex PCR; TCRdb's copy keeps in-frame clones and lacks some. The table records over a million clones, approximately 98% of them present only once. Sequencing used naive CD4+ T cells sorted from blood. The receptors were sampled from a man aged 25 to 40 in good health. Both conserved end residues are part of each CDR3. D genes are given only for firm matches. Clone sizes are given selectively: once, few, many, or a class where the clone is expanded.

clone_size	cdr3_length	d_call	v_call	j_call	cdr3_aa	cdr3_nt
.	13	.	TRBV7-2	TRBJ1-5	CASSLSPDQPQHF	TGTGCCAGCAGCTTAAGTCCGGATCAGCCCCAGCATTTT
few	15	.	TRBV29-1	TRBJ2-1	CSVVGGQSLLNEQFF	TGCAGCGTTGTGGGGGGACAGTCCCTTCTCAATGAGCAGTTCTTC
.	13	.	TRBV28	TRBJ2-5	CASSPQGGETQYF	TGTGCCAGCAGTCCTCAGGGCGGGGAGACCCAGTACTTC
.	15	.	TRBV7-9	TRBJ2-7	CASSQWDLHPYEQYF	TGTGCCAGCAGTCAATGGGACCTACACCCCTACGAGCAGTACTTC
.	14	TRBD2	TRBV6-1	TRBJ2-7	CASHGLADVYEQYF	TGTGCCAGTCATGGACTAGCGGACGTCTACGAGCAGTACTTC
.	15	.	TRBV5-4	TRBJ2-5	CASSLDPNSGETQYF	TGTGCCAGCAGCTTGGACCCCAACTCGGGAGAGACCCAGTACTTC
.	13	.	TRBV19	TRBJ1-1	CASKSDGFTEAFF	TGTGCCAGTAAGTCAGACGGGTTCACTGAAGCTTTCTTT
.	13	TRBD1	TRBV2	TRBJ2-5	CASSYRGGETQYF	TGTGCCAGCAGCTACAGGGGTGGAGAGACCCAGTACTTC
.	13	.	TRBV10-3	TRBJ1-5	CAISRDLNQPQHF	TGTGCCATCAGCCGGGACCTAAATCAGCCCCAGCATTTT
.	12	.	TRBV18	TRBJ2-5	CASSPLKETQYF	TGTGCCAGCTCACCACTGAAAGAGACCCAGTACTTC
.	17	TRBD1	TRBV28	TRBJ1-2	CASRLTSGQETLYGYTF	TGTGCCAGCAGATTAACCTCGGGACAGGAGACCCTCTATGGCTACACCTTC
.	15	.	TRBV5-1	TRBJ2-2	CASSPEPQGYGELFF	TGCGCCAGCAGCCCGGAACCGCAGGGGTACGGGGAGCTGTTTTTT
.	15	.	TRBV5-1	TRBJ2-3	CASSPGLQPTDTQYF	TGCGCCAGCAGCCCGGGACTCCAACCCACAGATACGCAGTATTTT
.	13	.	TRBV18	TRBJ2-1	CASSLQDHNEQFF	TGTGCCAGCTCACTACAGGACCACAATGAGCAGTTCTTC
.	11	.	TRBV29-1	TRBJ2-1	CSVAGPGEQFF	TGCAGCGTTGCCGGGCCGGGGGAGCAGTTCTTC
.	14	TRBD2	TRBV19	TRBJ2-3	CASSISGGTDTQYF	TGTGCCAGTAGTATAAGCGGGGGAACAGATACGCAGTATTTT
.	13	.	TRBV9	TRBJ2-7	CASSALGGGEQYF	TGTGCCAGCAGCGCCCTAGGGGGGGGCGAGCAGTACTTC
.	17	TRBD2	TRBV5-1	TRBJ2-1	CASSRGLAVNSYNEQFF	TGCGCCAGCAGCCGGGGACTAGCTGTCAACTCCTACAATGAGCAGTTCTTC
.	14	.	TRBV5-1	TRBJ1-1	CASSFDYWNTEAFF	TGCGCCAGCAGCTTCGACTATTGGAACACTGAAGCTTTCTTT
.	13	TRBD1	TRBV18	TRBJ2-5	CASSNRGRETQYF	TGTGCCAGCTCAAACAGGGGAAGGGAGACCCAGTACTTC
.	13	.	TRBV19	TRBJ2-5	CASSSSRWETQYF	TGTGCCAGTAGTAGTTCTCGTTGGGAGACCCAGTACTTC
.	19	TRBD2	TRBV18	TRBJ2-1	CASSQGTSGRAGTYNEQFF	TGTGCCAGCTCTCAGGGGACTAGCGGGAGGGCCGGGACCTACAATGAGCAGTTCTTC
.	13	.	TRBV9	TRBJ1-1	CASSVGMNTEAFF	TGTGCCAGCAGCGTAGGAATGAACACTGAAGCTTTCTTT
.	15	TRBD2	TRBV15	TRBJ2-3	CATSRDRLAGDTQYF	TGTGCCACCAGCAGAGACAGACTAGCGGGAGATACGCAGTATTTT
.	14	TRBD1	TRBV28	TRBJ2-5	CASRPGTVGETQYF	TGTGCCAGCAGACCAGGGACAGTTGGGGAGACCCAGTACTTC
.	14	.	TRBV7-6	TRBJ1-2	CASSGGGANYGYTF	TGTGCCAGCAGCGGTGGTGGAGCTAACTATGGCTACACCTTC
.	15	.	TRBV15	TRBJ2-3	CATSNYRVATDTQYF	TGTGCCACCAGCAATTACAGGGTGGCGACAGATACGCAGTATTTT
.	16	.	TRBV11-2	TRBJ2-3	CASSLDLGFPWDTQYF	TGTGCCAGCAGCTTAGATCTGGGTTTCCCGTGGGATACGCAGTATTTT
.	17	.	TRBV2	TRBJ2-3	CANNPRAGGASTDTQYF	TGTGCAAACAACCCTCGGGCCGGGGGAGCGAGCACAGATACGCAGTATTTT
.	16	TRBD1	TRBV19	TRBJ1-5	CASSASQGALGQPQHF	TGTGCCAGTAGTGCTTCGCAGGGGGCGCTTGGTCAGCCCCAGCATTTT
.	14	TRBD1	TRBV6-5	TRBJ1-2	CASSSLDRDYGYTF	TGTGCCAGCAGTTCCCTCGACAGGGACTATGGCTACACCTTC
.	14	.	TRBV10-1	TRBJ2-3	CASSEGTTSDTQYF	TGCGCCAGCAGTGAGGGGACCACCTCGGATACGCAGTATTTT